The 26 T cell receptor beta chains given below trace back to one sample, sequenced in a study of T cell repertoires and Cas9 in healthy adults. Sequenced by immunoSEQ multiplex PCR; TCRdb stores in-frame clones only, minus some. The sample contains about 14,000 clones, 89% of which appear only once. Sequenced input: Tregs (CD4+, CD25+, CD127-, CD137-, CD154-) from PBMCs; culture status not recorded. The origin of the receptors is a human donor in good health.

The chain joins TRBV19 to TRBJ1-5, with D tentatively TRBD1 (6 bases). There are 15 residues in the CDR3. Trimming stripped 8 bases from V and 5 bases from J, with 19 bases between. Germline V gene lookup returns CDR1 LNHDA and CDR2 SQIVND (reference sequence). CDR3 DNA: TGTGCCAGTCACCTTCGAGGGGGTGTCCATCAGCCCCAGCATTTT. Its protein product is CASHLRGGVHQPQHF. The entire variable domain, with the rest obtained from reference TRBV19 and TRBJ1-5, is as follows: DGGITQSPKYLFRKEGQNVTLSCEQNLNHDAMYWYRQDPGQGLRLIYYSQIVNDFQKGDIAEGYSVSREKKESFPLTVTSAQKNPTAFYLCASHLRGGVHQPQHFGDGTRLSIL.

The chain links TRBV6-9 to TRBJ2-2; D not certain. Germline CDR1 reads MNHGY; CDR2 reads SVAAGI. The CDR3 has 11 amino acids. V lost 2 bases to trimming and J lost 7 bases, with 2 bases between them. The CDR3 nucleotides read TGTGCCAGCAGTTATAACGGGGAGCTGTTTTTT. Its protein is CASSYNGELFF.

This chain uses TRBV18 with TRBJ1-1; tentatively, D is TRBD1 (5 bases). CDR1 and CDR2 (germline): KGHSH, LQKENI. This CDR3 is built from 15 residues. The V end lost 3 bases, the J end lost 6 bases, and 17 bases lay between the germline ends. CDR3 loop: CASSPSRTGHAEAFF. Written as DNA, the CDR3 is TGTGCCAGCTCACCTTCTAGGACGGGGCACGCTGAAGCTTTCTTT.

This clone appeared a few times. The chain combines TRBV25-1 with TRBJ1-1; D gene uncertain. Germline lookup yields CDR1 MGHDK and CDR2 SYGVNS. Trimming cost V 0 bases and J 3 bases, with 5 bases left between them. This CDR3 contains 13 residues. The CDR3 loop reads CASSEYGDTEAFF. The CDR3 nucleotides are TGTGCCAGCAGTGAATATGGGGACACTGAAGCTTTCTTT.

The gene calls are TRBV6-5 and TRBJ1-4; D may be TRBD1 (6 bases). Deletions cut 2 bases from V and 8 bases from J, with 12 bases between. Germline CDR1 is MNHEY and CDR2 is SVGAGI. CDR3 length: 14 residues. The CDR3 reads CASSYQGHGEKLFF. DNA for the CDR3: TGTGCCAGCAGTTACCAGGGGCATGGCGAAAAACTGTTTTTT.

The chain couples TRBV6-1 to TRBJ2-1, with D possibly being TRBD1 (6 bases). Deletions cut 6 bases from V and 0 bases from J, with 12 bases between. Germline V CDR1 and CDR2: MNHNS, SASEGT. The CDR3 length is 15 residues. CDR3 sequence: CASRVMDSSYNEQFF. In DNA, the CDR3 is TGTGCCAGCAGAGTTATGGACAGCTCCTACAATGAGCAGTTCTTC.

V gene TRBV7-2 combines with J gene TRBJ1-5, with D uncertain. CDR3 size: 13 residues. The ends were cut back, 2 bases at V and 1 base at J, with 3 bases in the middle. CDR1 and CDR2 (germline): SGHTA, FQGNSA. Here the CDR3 reads CASSLRSNQPQHF. CDR3 nucleotide sequence: TGTGCCAGCAGCTTACGAAGCAATCAGCCCCAGCATTTT.

The chain has TRBV20-1 and TRBJ2-5; D is unclear. This CDR3 contains 11 residues. Germline CDR1 reads DFQATT; CDR2 reads SNEGSKA (reference sequence). The V end was cut by 3 bases, the J end by 5 bases, with 7 bases between. This CDR3 reads CSARLLETQYF. The CDR3 nucleotides are TGCAGTGCTAGGCTTTTGGAGACCCAGTACTTC.

The rearrangement uses TRBV7-2 and TRBJ2-1; 8 positions agree with TRBD2. The CDR3 is 21 residues long. CDR1 is SGHTA, CDR2 FQGNSA, per germline. V was clipped by 0 bases and J by 4 bases; unmatched bases: 20. The CDR3 nucleotides are TGTGCCAGCAGCTTAGCGTTCGCCCGGGGGGGCGCTATCCCTCTTTACAATGAGCAGTTCTTC. Protein: CASSLAFARGGAIPLYNEQFF.

This clone was recorded a few times. This chain uses TRBV28 with TRBJ2-7; TRBD2 aligns across 10 bases. CDR1 and CDR2 from the germline V gene are MDHEN and SYDVKM. This CDR3 spans 14 amino acids. V dropped 5 bases and J dropped 4; count of bases not matched to a gene: 5. The CDR3 loop is CASSEGTSAYEQYV. The CDR3 DNA reads as TGTGCCAGCAGTGAGGGGACTAGCGCGTACGAGCAGTACGTC.

The V call is TRBV27, the J call TRBJ2-2; TRBD1 aligns across 10 bases. Germline CDR1 MNHEY, CDR2 SMNVEV (reference sequence). This CDR3 comprises 19 residues. Trimming took 8 bases from V and 5 from J; bases not matched to a gene: 20. The CDR3 DNA follows: TGTGCCAGCGATCACGGGATTTTCGACAGGGGGCGTTGGACCGGGGAGCTGTTTTTT. Encoded protein: CASDHGIFDRGRWTGELFF.

V is TRBV29-1 and J is TRBJ2-5, with a tentative D call TRBD2 (5 bases). Germline V gene sequence: CDR1 SQVTM, CDR2 ANQGSEA. This CDR3 comprises 13 residues. V was clipped by 4 bases and J by 2 bases, with 11 bases between them. CDR3 in amino acids: CSVVGRLQETQYF. CDR3 sequence (DNA): TGCAGCGTTGTAGGTAGACTACAAGAGACCCAGTACTTC.

The J gene is TRBJ2-2, the V gene TRBV15; TRBD2 agrees at 7 bases. Per the germline V gene, CDR1 is LNHNV and CDR2 is YYDKDF (reference sequence). The CDR3 loop spans 19 amino acids. Trimming cost V 0 bases and J 0 bases; bases outside gene matches: 10. This chain's CDR3 is CATSREAGRRSTNTGELFF. The DNA of the CDR3 is TGTGCCACCAGCAGAGAAGCGGGGAGAAGATCCACGAACACCGGGGAGCTGTTTTTT. The variable domain in full, completed from reference TRBV15 and TRBJ2-2, reads DAMVIQNPRYQVTQFGKPVTLSCSQTLNHNVMYWYQQKSSQAPKLLFHYYDKDFNNEADTPDNFQSRRPNTSFCFLDIRSPGLGDTAMYLCATSREAGRRSTNTGELFFGEGSRLTVL.

The CDR3 protein is CASSLWHYEQYF. CDR3 DNA sequence: TGTGCCAGCAGCTTGTGGCACTACGAGCAGTACTTC. The gene calls are TRBV7-6 and TRBJ2-7; unclear D gene. Germline V gene data show CDR1 as SGHVS and CDR2 as FNYEAQ. The CDR3 spans 12 residues. Trimming cost V 3 bases and J 3 bases, with 6 bases left between them. Supplemented by reference TRBV7-6 and TRBJ2-7, the full variable domain reads GAGVSQSPRYKVTKRGQDVALRCDPISGHVSLYWYRQALGQGPEFLTYFNYEAQQDKSGLPNDRFSAERPEGSISTLTIQRTEQRDSAMYRCASSLWHYEQYFGPGTRLTVT.

The chain has TRBV29-1 and TRBJ1-2; D is possibly TRBD1 (6 bases). Germline CDR1 is SQVTM and CDR2 is ANQGSEA. The V end was cut by 2 bases, the J end by 0 bases, with 13 bases between. The CDR3 loop spans 15 amino acids. CDR3 loop: CSVEQGRRANYGYTF. For the CDR3, the DNA is TGCAGCGTTGAACAGGGGCGCAGGGCTAACTATGGCTACACCTTC.

The CDR3 nucleotides are TGTGCCAGCAGTTTTTCGGGACAGCGAGAAGCTTTCTTT. It specifies CASSFSGQREAFF. The chain combines TRBV28 with TRBJ1-1; TRBD1 aligns across 7 bases. After removal of 3 bases from V and 8 bases from J, the junction contained 6 bases not matched to a gene. The length of the CDR3 is 13 residues. Germline-derived CDR1 and CDR2 are MDHEN and SYDVKM.

This clone appeared a single time. The chain combines TRBV10-3 with TRBJ2-5; 7 nucleotides line up with TRBD1. After removal of 6 bases from V and 1 base from J, the junction contained 5 bases not matched to a gene. Germline assignment: CDR1 ENHRY and CDR2 SYGVKD. This CDR3 spans 14 amino acids. The CDR3 region is CAISPRDSQETQYF. CDR3 in DNA: TGTGCCATCAGCCCCCGGGACAGCCAAGAGACCCAGTACTTC.

V is TRBV30 and J is TRBJ1-1; TRBD1 is a possible D gene (6 bases). There are 15 residues in the CDR3. V lost 3 bases, J lost 4 bases, and 18 bases lay in between. Germline-derived CDR1 and CDR2 are GTSNPN and SVGIG (reference sequence). The CDR3 region is CAWSVTYRDFTEAFF. In DNA, the CDR3 is TGTGCCTGGAGCGTCACATACAGGGACTTCACTGAAGCTTTCTTT.

This chain links TRBV6-5 with TRBJ2-7, with D perhaps TRBD1 (6 bases). Trimming took 5 bases from V and 7 from J, leaving 21 bases between them. Per the germline V gene, CDR1 is MNHEY and CDR2 is SVGAGI. The CDR3 is 15 amino acids. The CDR3 loop reads CASSATQGLTREQYF. CDR3 DNA: TGTGCCAGCAGTGCGACCCAGGGGCTCACTAGAGAGCAGTACTTC.

The genes are TRBV4-1 and TRBJ1-2, with D perhaps matching TRBD1 (5 bases). The length of the CDR3 is 13 residues. Trimming took 3 bases from V and 5 from J, leaving 10 bases between them. The germline V gene encodes CDR1 MGHRA and CDR2 YSYEKL. The CDR3 sequence is CASSQGGNYGYTF. As DNA, the CDR3 is TGCGCCAGCAGCCAGGGGGGGAATTATGGCTACACCTTC.

DNA for the CDR3: TGTGCCAGCAGCCGTCAGCCGGGGGGGCAAGAGACCCAGTACTTC. Encoded protein: CASSRQPGGQETQYF. The chain employs TRBV7-2 and TRBJ2-5; TRBD2 agrees at 8 bases. The CDR3 runs 15 residues. V shed 5 bases, J shed 2 bases, and the junction held 7 bases outside the gene matches. In germline, CDR1 is SGHTA, CDR2 FQGNSA.

This clone was counted a single time. The chain joins TRBV30 to TRBJ2-5, with 11 bases identical to TRBD2. CDR3 length equals 14 residues. Trimming cost V 2 bases and J 5 bases; bases outside gene matches: 4. Per germline, CDR1 GTSNPN and CDR2 SVGIG (reference sequence). The CDR3 loop reads CAWSSRLAGETQYF. Written as DNA, the CDR3 is TGTGCCTGGAGTTCAAGACTAGCGGGGGAGACCCAGTACTTC.

The genes are TRBV18 and TRBJ2-7, with a weak D call TRBD2 (6 bases). The V gene's germline CDR1 is KGHSH and CDR2 LQKENI. V lost 5 bases and J lost 5, with 16 bases in between. This CDR3 is 14 amino acids long. CDR3 in DNA: TGTGCCAGCTCAGGTTTCGGGAGAAGAGACGAGCAGTACGTC. Residues: CASSGFGRRDEQYV.

The rearrangement uses TRBV5-6 and TRBJ2-3; TRBD2 aligns across 10 bases. The CDR3 sequence is 14 residues long. Germline CDR1 reads SGHDT; CDR2 reads YYEEEE. J lost 5 bases, V lost 4 bases, and 4 bases had no gene match. CDR3 in DNA: TGTGCCAGCAGCCATCGACTAGCGGGAGATACGCAGTATTTT. Its protein product is CASSHRLAGDTQYF.

This chain joins TRBV18 and TRBJ1-1; TRBD1 agrees at 8 bases. J lost 10 bases, V lost 5 bases, and 12 bases had no gene match. The germline V gene encodes CDR1 KGHSH and CDR2 LQKENI. This CDR3 spans 14 amino acids. The CDR3 DNA reads TGTGCCAGCTCAAGTTCCGGACAGGGTATTCGAGCTTTCTTT. Translating gives CASSSSGQGIRAFF. Together with reference TRBV18 and TRBJ1-1, the CDR3 gives the full variable domain: NAGVMQNPRHLVRRRGQEARLRCSPMKGHSHVYWYRQLPEEGLKFMVYLQKENIIDESGMPKERFSAEFPKEGPSILRIQQVVRGDSAAYFCASSSSGQGIRAFFGQGTRLTVV.

The genes are TRBV7-2 and TRBJ2-7; 7 bases map to TRBD2. Trimming took 5 bases from V and 7 from J; bases not matched to a gene: 8. This CDR3 comprises 13 residues. Germline loops: CDR1 SGHTA, CDR2 FQGNSA. The DNA of the CDR3 is TGTGCCAGCAGCCCTATGTTGGGAGGGGAGCAGTACGTC. This translates into CASSPMLGGEQYV.